Reported below is one TCR delta chain. This clone is judged medium-sized (0.01 to 0.1%). The clone's antigen remains unknown. No base quality information exists; no much larger clone differs at one position. The source of the sample is a study of gamma-delta T cells after stem cell transplantation (dated by TCRdb to between 2015 and 2016). Inclusive of the bounding cysteine and phenylalanine, the CDR3 is 21 residues long. Only the CDR3 part of the read is kept: 63 bases, read in frame from the first base. CDR1 and CDR2 are drawn from the germline V gene: GEAIGNYY, EKD. The germline V and J ends show losses of 0 bases and 0 bases respectively, and no gene match explains 20 bases of the junction. Library method: RT-PCR. The sequencer was an Illumina MiSeq. In TCRdb, clones were called once more from the public reads by CATT, and rows of identical DNA were later combined. Across this sample there are about 6,500 delta-chain clones, with approximately 23% seen only once. Approximately 20% of the sample lies in the top ten.

This sequence originates from a human donor. It is not recorded whose cells these are; they may come from a transplant donor. The rearranged segments are TRDV2 and TRDJ1, with TRDD3 matching 8 junction bases. Sequenced material: gamma-delta T cells. The DNA sequence follows: TGTGCCTGTGACACCGTTACTACGGGGGCTGGGGGACCTCCGTACACCGATAAACTCATCTTT. The resulting protein is CACDTVTTGAGGPPYTDKLIF.